Below, one TCR beta chain is given with its context. The data are from a study of blood T cell repertoires in COVID-19. V lost 3 bases, J lost 2 bases, and 11 bases lay in between. In germline, CDR1 is SEHNR, CDR2 FQNEAQ (reference sequence). CDR3 length: 16 residues. Produced via immunoSEQ multiplex PCR; TCRdb's table is partial and in-frame only. The sample shows under 200,000 clones, 80% to 95% of them seen only once. Sequencing was carried out using peripheral blood. The J gene is TRBJ1-6, the V gene TRBV7-9; D remains ambiguous. This clonotype was sampled from a man aged 50-60 years with acute or convalescent COVID-19. In DNA form, the CDR3 reads TGTGCCAGCAGCTTGGGCGGGGAGGCCTATAATTCACCCCTCCACTTT. Protein sequence: CASSLGGEAYNSPLHF.